These 12 T cell receptor beta chains were all obtained from the same sample, sequenced in a study of T cells in Graves' hyperthyroidism and ophthalmopathy. The CDR3 regions of TCR beta were amplified from RNA transcripts. RT-PCR in the first round (using the HTBI primer set) targeted the TCR CDR3. TCRdb reprocessed the multiplex PCR reads via MiXCR and lists one record per CDR3 protein. The table lists hundreds of thousands of distinct CDR3 sequences, just under 20% of them singletons. The material sequenced was blood. These TCRs come from a man aged 40-50 years with Graves' ophthalmopathy.

This clonotype was seen more than once but under ten times. CDR3 loop: CASSSGTFSNQPQHF. CDR3 nucleotides: TGTGCCAGCAGCTCAGGGACATTTAGCAATCAGCCCCAGCATTTT. This chain connects TRBV7-9 to TRBJ1-5; perhaps TRBD1 as D (6 bases). V shed 4 bases and J shed 0 bases, with 10 bases lying between them. The CDR3 loop spans 15 amino acids. Germline V gene sequence: CDR1 SEHNR, CDR2 FQNEAQ (reference sequence).

This clonotype was recorded a few times. The CDR3 region is CASSPRGSRTDTQYF. The CDR3 DNA is TGTGCCAGCTCACCACGGGGATCCCGCACAGATACGCAGTATTTT. V is TRBV18 and J is TRBJ2-3; D gene ambiguous. The CDR3 is 15 amino acids. Trimming removed 1 base at V and 1 base at J, with 9 bases between. Germline V gene lookup returns CDR1 KGHSH and CDR2 LQKENI. Combining the CDR3 with reference TRBV18 and TRBJ2-3 gives the whole variable domain NAGVMQNPRHLVRRRGQEARLRCSPMKGHSHVYWYRQLPEEGLKFMVYLQKENIIDESGMPKERFSAEFPKEGPSILRIQQVVRGDSAAYFCASSPRGSRTDTQYFGPGTRLTVL.

This clonotype was counted a few times. One end of the junction varies from germline; a read error may be responsible. J is TRBJ2-3 and V is TRBV5-1; D is unclear. CDR1 is SGHRS and CDR2 is YFSETQ in the germline V gene. The CDR3 length is 13 residues. In DNA form, the CDR3 reads TGCGCCAGCAGCTTGGGGCCCCCAGATGCGCAGTATTTT. It codes for CASSLGPPDAQYF.

The chain links TRBV7-3 to TRBJ1-6; maybe TRBD1 (5 bases). Trimming left V 6 bases short and J 9 bases short, with 12 bases between. The V gene's germline CDR1 is SGHTA and CDR2 FQGTGA. The CDR3 contains 13 residues. The CDR3 here is CASSPLGLSPLHF. The CDR3 DNA reads TGTGCCAGCAGTCCCCTGGGACTTTCACCCCTCCACTTT.

This clonotype was seen ten or more times. At one of its ends the junction is not consistent with the germline gene, which may arise from a read error. The chain recombines TRBV5-1 with TRBJ2-3; the D gene could be TRBD1 or TRBD2 (6 bases each). Germline CDR1 SGHRS, CDR2 YFSETQ. CDR3 length: 14 amino acids. The CDR3 reads CASSGGLATDTQYF. CDR3 coding DNA: TGTGCCAGCAGTGGGGGGCTAGCGACAGATACGCAGTATTTT.

This clonotype was recorded once. This chain uses TRBV11-2 with TRBJ2-7; 7 bases are shared with TRBD2. The germline V gene has CDR1 SGHAT and CDR2 FQNNGV. Unmatched junction bases numbered 3, after V lost 3 bases and J lost 4 bases. This CDR3 spans 13 amino acids. CDR3 DNA: TGTGCCAGCAGCTTCGGTAGCGGGTACGAGCAGTACTTC. Translation gives CASSFGSGYEQYF. Complete variable domain (other parts from reference TRBV11-2 and TRBJ2-7): EAGVAQSPRYKIIEKRQSVAFWCNPISGHATLYWYQQILGQGPKLLIQFQNNGVVDDSQLPKDRFSAERLKGVDSTLKIQPAKLEDSAVYLCASSFGSGYEQYFGPGTRLTVT.

This clonotype was observed a few times. The gene calls are TRBV3-1 and TRBJ1-6, with unresolved D. Germline V CDR1 and CDR2: LGHDT, YNNKEL (reference sequence). Deletions cut 3 bases from V and 10 bases from J, with 16 bases between. The CDR3 contains 15 residues. The CDR3 DNA reads TGTGCCAGCAGCCATGCTCTGGGTGAAACCTCACCCCTCCACTTT. This sequence encodes CASSHALGETSPLHF. The entire variable domain, with the rest obtained from reference TRBV3-1 and TRBJ1-6, is as follows: DTAVSQTPKYLVTQMGNDKSIKCEQNLGHDTMYWYKQDSKKFLKIMFSYNNKELIINETVPNRFSPKSPDKAHLNLHINSLELGDSAVYFCASSHALGETSPLHFGNGTRLTVT.

This clonotype was seen just once. This may stem from a read error, because a much larger clone lies one nucleotide away. This chain links TRBV6-1 with TRBJ2-1; 7 bases match TRBD1. Germline V lookup: CDR1 MNHNS, CDR2 SASEGT. The CDR3 totals 12 residues. This CDR3 is CASSDGTELQCF. Here the CDR3 DNA reads TGTGCCAGCAGTGATGGGACAGAGTTGCAGTGCTTC.

There are many counts of this clonotype. The V gene is TRBV12-3 or TRBV12-4, the J gene TRBJ1-4; D remains unclear. CDR3 length: 14 residues. V lost 5 bases, J lost 4 bases, and 11 bases lay in between. Here the CDR3 DNA reads TGTGCCAGCAGTCGGGAACAGCTTAATGAAAAACTGTTTTTT. It specifies CASSREQLNEKLFF.

This clonotype was seen a handful of times. The chain is built from TRBV30 and TRBJ1-5; no reliable D call. V lost 3 bases and J lost 7, with 13 bases in between. The germline V gene has CDR1 GTSNPN and CDR2 SVGIG (reference sequence). The length of the CDR3 is 13 residues. Here the CDR3 DNA reads TGTGCCTGGAGCCCAGGTTCGGTCCAGCCCCAGCATTTT. The encoded protein is CAWSPGSVQPQHF.

Only a few counts were recorded for this clonotype. The chain employs TRBV20-1 and TRBJ2-7; 9 bases are shared with TRBD2. Trimming took 6 bases from V and 4 from J; bases not matched to a gene: 7. The germline gives CDR1 DFQATT, CDR2 SNEGSKA (reference sequence). This CDR3 has 13 residues. CDR3 nucleotides: TGCAGTGCGAGGACTAGCGCCAGATACGAGCAGTACTTC. Translation gives CSARTSARYEQYF.

The sample holds a few counts of this clonotype. V gene TRBV29-1 combines with J gene TRBJ2-5; D gene unclear. The CDR3 covers 13 residues. The V gene's germline CDR1 is SQVTM and CDR2 ANQGSEA. V was shortened by 0 bases and J by 2 bases, with 7 bases between the two germline ends. CDR3 region: CSVEDGRQETQYF. The CDR3 DNA reads as TGCAGCGTTGAAGACGGGCGACAAGAGACCCAGTACTTC.